One sample yielded the 9 T cell receptor beta chains listed below, sequenced in a study of blood T cell repertoires in COVID-19. TCRdb's table, derived via immunoSEQ multiplex PCR, lists solely in-frame clones and lacks some. The table lists about 200,000 clones, 85% to 90% of them singletons. What was sequenced was peripheral blood. These receptor sequences come from a woman between 50 and 59 years old with COVID-19, enrolled during active disease.

The chain recombines TRBV30 with TRBJ1-4, with TRBD1 as a possible D gene (6 bases). The CDR3 length is 11 residues. Germline assignment: CDR1 GTSNPN and CDR2 SVGIG (reference sequence). Trimming shortened V by 5 bases and J by 9 bases, and 10 bases separated the two germline ends. CDR3 loop: CAWGQSQKLFF. The DNA of the CDR3 is TGTGCCTGGGGACAGTCGCAAAAACTGTTTTTT.

The V gene is TRBV18, the J gene TRBJ1-5; 9 bases map to TRBD1. Trimming cost V 5 bases and J 4 bases; bases outside gene matches: 6. The CDR3 has 15 residues. Germline lookup yields CDR1 KGHSH and CDR2 LQKENI. In DNA form, the CDR3 reads TGTGCCAGCTCAGTACAGGGGGCGAAAAATCAGCCCCAGCATTTT. The encoded protein is CASSVQGAKNQPQHF.

The chain has TRBV6-6 and TRBJ2-6; D perhaps matches TRBD1 (5 bases). This CDR3 has 20 residues. Trimming cost V 6 bases and J 1 base, with 25 bases left between them. From germline, CDR1 is MNHNY and CDR2 SVGAGI (reference sequence). CDR3: CASSRTWLVSIRSGANVLTF. CDR3 bases: TGTGCCAGCAGCCGGACATGGTTGGTGTCGATCCGGTCTGGGGCCAACGTCCTGACTTTC.

V is TRBV15 and J is TRBJ1-2; 7 bases agree with TRBD1. The CDR3 has 15 amino acids. Per the germline V gene, CDR1 is LNHNV and CDR2 is YYDKDF (reference sequence). The V segment lost 0 bases and the J segment 3 bases; nucleotides outside the gene matches: 4. The CDR3 DNA reads as TGTGCCACCAGCAGAGATAAACAGGGGTACTATGGCTACACCTTC. This gives the protein CATSRDKQGYYGYTF.

The chain is built from TRBV6-5 and TRBJ1-2; D possibly corresponds to TRBD1 (6 bases). Germline CDR1 MNHEY, CDR2 SVGAGI. This CDR3 is 12 amino acids long. V was shortened by 7 bases and J by 4 bases, with 10 bases between the two germline ends. CDR3 sequence: CASTDSFYGYTF. CDR3 nucleotide sequence: TGTGCCAGCACGGACAGCTTCTATGGCTACACCTTC.

The chain joins TRBV30 to TRBJ1-2; the match to TRBD1 covers 11 bases. CDR1 and CDR2 (germline): GTSNPN, SVGIG (reference sequence). V dropped 4 bases and J dropped 5; count of bases not matched to a gene: 12. This CDR3 contains 16 residues. CDR3 residues: CAWTRGTGGYNYGYTF. In DNA, the CDR3 is TGTGCCTGGACTCGGGGGACAGGGGGGTACAATTATGGCTACACCTTC.

This sequence joins TRBV20-1 and TRBJ1-2, with D unclear. Germline values: CDR1 DFQATT, CDR2 SNEGSKA (reference sequence). The CDR3 has 11 amino acids. Trimming left V 4 bases short and J 4 bases short, with 7 bases between. The CDR3 sequence is CSATLLYGYTF. The CDR3 bases are TGCAGTGCTACCCTACTCTATGGCTACACCTTC.

The gene calls are TRBV25-1 and TRBJ1-4; D possibly corresponds to TRBD1 (6 bases). V lost 3 bases and J lost 6, with 11 bases in between. This CDR3 region has 14 residues. From germline, CDR1 is MGHDK and CDR2 SYGVNS. CDR3 loop: CASSDWGGDEKLFF. The CDR3 DNA sequence: TGTGCCAGCAGTGATTGGGGGGGCGATGAAAAACTGTTTTTT.

This clone has only one observation. The chain has TRBV4-3 and TRBJ2-3, with TRBD2 matching over 7 bases. V was pared by 4 bases and J by 6 bases, with 10 bases of the junction left unmatched. From germline, CDR1 is LGHNA and CDR2 YSLEER. The CDR3 runs to 15 residues. The CDR3 loop is CASSPQQRGGDTQYF. DNA of the CDR3: TGCGCCAGCAGCCCACAACAGCGGGGTGGGGATACGCAGTATTTT.